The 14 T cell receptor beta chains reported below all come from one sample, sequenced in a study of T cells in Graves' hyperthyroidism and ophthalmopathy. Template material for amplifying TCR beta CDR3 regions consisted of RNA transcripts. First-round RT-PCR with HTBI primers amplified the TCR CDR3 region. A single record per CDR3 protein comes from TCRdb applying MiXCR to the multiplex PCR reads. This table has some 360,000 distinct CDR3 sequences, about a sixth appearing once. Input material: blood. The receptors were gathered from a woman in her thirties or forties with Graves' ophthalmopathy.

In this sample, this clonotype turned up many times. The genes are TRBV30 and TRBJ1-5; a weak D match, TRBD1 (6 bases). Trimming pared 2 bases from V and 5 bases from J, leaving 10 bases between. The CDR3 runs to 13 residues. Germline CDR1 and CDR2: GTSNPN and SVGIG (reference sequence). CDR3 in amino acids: CAWSLAGDQPQHF. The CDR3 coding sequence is TGTGCCTGGAGTTTGGCAGGGGATCAGCCCCAGCATTTT.

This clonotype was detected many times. The DNA of the CDR3 is TGCAGTGCTGGACAGGGGGCTGGAGGGACTGAAGCTTTCTTT. Translated, it gives CSAGQGAGGTEAFF. The V and J genes are TRBV20-1 and TRBJ1-1; the match to TRBD1 covers 11 bases. V lost 5 bases, J lost 5 bases, and 7 bases stayed unmatched. The CDR3 totals 14 residues. Looked up from germline, CDR1 is DFQATT and CDR2 is SNEGSKA (reference sequence).

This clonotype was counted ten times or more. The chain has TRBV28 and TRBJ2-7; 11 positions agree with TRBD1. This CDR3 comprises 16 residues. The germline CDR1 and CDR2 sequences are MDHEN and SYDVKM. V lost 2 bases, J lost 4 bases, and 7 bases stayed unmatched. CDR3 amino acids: CASSLGQGAKSYEQYF. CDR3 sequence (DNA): TGTGCCAGCAGTTTAGGACAGGGGGCTAAAAGTTACGAGCAGTACTTC.

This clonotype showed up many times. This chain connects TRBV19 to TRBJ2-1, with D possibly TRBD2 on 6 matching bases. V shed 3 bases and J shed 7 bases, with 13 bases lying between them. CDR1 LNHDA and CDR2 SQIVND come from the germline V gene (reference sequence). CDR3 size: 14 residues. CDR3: CASSMGLGGNEQFF. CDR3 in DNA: TGTGCCAGTAGTATGGGGCTTGGGGGGAATGAGCAGTTCTTC. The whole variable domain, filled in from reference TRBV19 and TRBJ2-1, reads DGGITQSPKYLFRKEGQNVTLSCEQNLNHDAMYWYRQDPGQGLRLIYYSQIVNDFQKGDIAEGYSVSREKKESFPLTVTSAQKNPTAFYLCASSMGLGGNEQFFGPGTRLTVL.

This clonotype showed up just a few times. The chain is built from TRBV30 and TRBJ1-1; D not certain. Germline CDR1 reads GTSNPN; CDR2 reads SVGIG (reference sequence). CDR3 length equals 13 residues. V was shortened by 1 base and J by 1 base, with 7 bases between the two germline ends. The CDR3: CAWSARGNTEAFF. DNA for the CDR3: TGTGCCTGGAGTGCTCGGGGGAACACTGAAGCTTTCTTT. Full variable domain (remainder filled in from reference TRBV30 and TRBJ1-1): SQTIHQWPATLVQPVGSPLSLECTVEGTSNPNLYWYRQAAGRGLQLLFYSVGIGQISSEVPQNLSASRPQDRQFILSSKKLLLSDSGFYLCAWSARGNTEAFFGQGTRLTVV.

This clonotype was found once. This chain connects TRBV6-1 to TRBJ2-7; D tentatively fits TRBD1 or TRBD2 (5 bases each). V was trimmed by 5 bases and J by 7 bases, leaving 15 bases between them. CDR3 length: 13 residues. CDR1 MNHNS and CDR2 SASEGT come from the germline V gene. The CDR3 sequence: CASSPDLGTEQYF. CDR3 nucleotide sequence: TGTGCCAGCAGTCCCGACCTGGGGACGGAGCAGTACTTC.

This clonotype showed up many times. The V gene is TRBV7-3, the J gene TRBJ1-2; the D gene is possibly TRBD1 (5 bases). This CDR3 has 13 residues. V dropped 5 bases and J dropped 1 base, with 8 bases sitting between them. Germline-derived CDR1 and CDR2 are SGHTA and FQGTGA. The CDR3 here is CASSKQDNYGYTF. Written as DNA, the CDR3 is TGTGCCAGCAGCAAACAGGATAACTATGGCTACACCTTC.

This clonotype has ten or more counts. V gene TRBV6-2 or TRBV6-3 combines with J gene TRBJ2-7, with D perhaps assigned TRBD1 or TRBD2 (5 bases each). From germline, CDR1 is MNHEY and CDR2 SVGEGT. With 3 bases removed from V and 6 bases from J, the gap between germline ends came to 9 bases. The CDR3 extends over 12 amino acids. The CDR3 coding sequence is TGTGCCAGCAGTTATGGGACCTCCGAGCAGTACTTC. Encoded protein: CASSYGTSEQYF.

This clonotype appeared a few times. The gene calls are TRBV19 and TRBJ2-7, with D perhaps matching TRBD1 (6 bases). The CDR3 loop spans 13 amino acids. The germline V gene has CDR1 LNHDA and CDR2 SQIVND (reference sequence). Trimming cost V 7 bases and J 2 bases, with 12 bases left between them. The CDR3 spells CASKLQGAYEQYF. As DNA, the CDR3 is TGTGCCAGTAAACTACAGGGTGCCTACGAGCAGTACTTC.

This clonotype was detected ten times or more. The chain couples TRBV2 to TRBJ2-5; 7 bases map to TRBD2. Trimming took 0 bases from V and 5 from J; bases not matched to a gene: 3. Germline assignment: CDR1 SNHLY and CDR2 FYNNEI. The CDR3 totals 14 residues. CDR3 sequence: CASSEAGGHETQYF. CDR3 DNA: TGTGCCAGCAGTGAAGCGGGAGGGCACGAGACCCAGTACTTC.

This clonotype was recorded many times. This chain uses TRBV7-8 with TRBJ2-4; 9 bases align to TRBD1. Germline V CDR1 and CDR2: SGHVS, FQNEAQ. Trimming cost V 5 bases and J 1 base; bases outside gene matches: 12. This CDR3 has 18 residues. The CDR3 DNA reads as TGTGCCAGCAGCCCCCGGGACAGGGCGCTTACTGCCAAAAACATTCAGTACTTC. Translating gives CASSPRDRALTAKNIQYF.

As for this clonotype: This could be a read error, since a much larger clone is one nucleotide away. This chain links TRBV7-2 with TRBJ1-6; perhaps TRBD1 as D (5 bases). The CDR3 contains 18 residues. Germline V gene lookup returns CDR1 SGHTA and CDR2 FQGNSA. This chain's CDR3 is CAGSSGPRLSNNNSPLHF. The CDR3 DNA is TGTGCCGGCAGTTCAGGGCCAAGACTTTCTAATAATAATTCACCCCTCCACTTT.

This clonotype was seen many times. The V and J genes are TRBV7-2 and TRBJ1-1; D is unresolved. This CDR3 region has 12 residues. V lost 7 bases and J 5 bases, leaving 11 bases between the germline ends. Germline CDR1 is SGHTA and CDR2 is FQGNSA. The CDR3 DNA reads TGTGCCAGCAAACCTCCGTGGACTGAAGCTTTCTTT. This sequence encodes CASKPPWTEAFF.

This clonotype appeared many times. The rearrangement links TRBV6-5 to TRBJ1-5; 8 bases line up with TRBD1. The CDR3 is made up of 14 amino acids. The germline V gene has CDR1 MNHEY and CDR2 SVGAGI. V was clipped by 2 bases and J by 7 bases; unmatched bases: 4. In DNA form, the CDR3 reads TGTGCCAGCAGTTACACGACAGGGGTCCAGCCCCAGCATTTT. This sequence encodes CASSYTTGVQPQHF.